This T cell receptor beta chain was obtained from a study of T cell repertoires in cytomegalovirus infection. Overall study context: CMV infection together with matching HLA type was indicated by public TCR beta signatures.

The CDR3 runs 10 residues. V was pared by 5 bases and J by 7 bases, with 2 bases between. CDR1 is SEHNR and CDR2 is FQNEAQ in the germline V gene (reference sequence). TCRdb fed the reads into MiXCR, producing one record per CDR3 protein. The sample consists of around 430,000 distinct CDR3 sequences, approximately 40% of them appearing once. Worth noting for this clonotype: The antigen remains unidentified.

This TCR came from a human donor in good health (CMV status not recorded). Some clones in this sample may be carry-over from other donors' samples. The rearrangement uses TRBV7-9 and TRBJ2-2; D not certain. This specimen consisted of cultured PBMCs, obtained from culture after CMV antigen stimulation. CDR3 bases: TGTGCCAGCAGCCGCGGGGAGCTGTTTTTT. It encodes CASSRGELFF.